This T cell receptor (beta chain) emerged from a study of control samples from healthy donors and cancer patients. Unmatched junction bases numbered 6, after V lost 2 bases and J lost 4 bases. Germline CDR1 is MNHEY and CDR2 is SMNVEV (reference sequence). The CDR3 has 15 amino acids. Using immunoSEQ multiplex PCR, the repertoire was profiled, and TCRdb retains in-frame clones only, with some absent. The repertoire holds roughly 120,000 clones, with nearly 95% as singletons. This clonotype originated in a man aged 25 to 40 in good health. Sequencing used blood. J is TRBJ1-2 and V is TRBV27, with TRBD1 matching over 8 bases. For the CDR3, the DNA is TGTGCCAGCAGTTTACAGGGGGCGGATACCTATGGCTACACCTTC. It translates to CASSLQGADTYGYTF.